One T cell receptor (beta chain) is described in this entry. Antigen specificity is unknown. This record belongs to a study of blood T cells in healthy people across ages. Whole-study findings and limits: Per-million-T-cell TCR beta diversity fell roughly linearly with age. Bulk PBMC profiling left naive and antigen-experienced comparisons inconclusive.

Using a J-beta primer mix together with a sample-barcoded 5' primer, a second PCR was run for roughly 7 to 11 cycles. Unique molecular identifiers of 12 random nucleotides labeled each cDNA. TCRdb redid the calling of the 5' RACE reads with MiXCR, one entry per CDR3 protein. The sample has 1.5 million to 2 million distinct CDR3 sequences; 30% to 40% are singletons. The CDR3 loop spans 14 amino acids. Deletions cut 5 bases from V and 4 bases from J, with 14 bases between. Germline CDR1 is LNHDA and CDR2 is SQIVND (reference sequence). The sequence came from a human donor in good health. The chain uses TRBV19 and TRBJ1-2; D is ambiguous. Sequenced sample: blood. The CDR3 protein is CASSPGRAAYGYTF. CDR3 sequence (DNA): TGTGCCAGTAGTCCGGGCCGGGCCGCCTATGGCTACACCTTC.